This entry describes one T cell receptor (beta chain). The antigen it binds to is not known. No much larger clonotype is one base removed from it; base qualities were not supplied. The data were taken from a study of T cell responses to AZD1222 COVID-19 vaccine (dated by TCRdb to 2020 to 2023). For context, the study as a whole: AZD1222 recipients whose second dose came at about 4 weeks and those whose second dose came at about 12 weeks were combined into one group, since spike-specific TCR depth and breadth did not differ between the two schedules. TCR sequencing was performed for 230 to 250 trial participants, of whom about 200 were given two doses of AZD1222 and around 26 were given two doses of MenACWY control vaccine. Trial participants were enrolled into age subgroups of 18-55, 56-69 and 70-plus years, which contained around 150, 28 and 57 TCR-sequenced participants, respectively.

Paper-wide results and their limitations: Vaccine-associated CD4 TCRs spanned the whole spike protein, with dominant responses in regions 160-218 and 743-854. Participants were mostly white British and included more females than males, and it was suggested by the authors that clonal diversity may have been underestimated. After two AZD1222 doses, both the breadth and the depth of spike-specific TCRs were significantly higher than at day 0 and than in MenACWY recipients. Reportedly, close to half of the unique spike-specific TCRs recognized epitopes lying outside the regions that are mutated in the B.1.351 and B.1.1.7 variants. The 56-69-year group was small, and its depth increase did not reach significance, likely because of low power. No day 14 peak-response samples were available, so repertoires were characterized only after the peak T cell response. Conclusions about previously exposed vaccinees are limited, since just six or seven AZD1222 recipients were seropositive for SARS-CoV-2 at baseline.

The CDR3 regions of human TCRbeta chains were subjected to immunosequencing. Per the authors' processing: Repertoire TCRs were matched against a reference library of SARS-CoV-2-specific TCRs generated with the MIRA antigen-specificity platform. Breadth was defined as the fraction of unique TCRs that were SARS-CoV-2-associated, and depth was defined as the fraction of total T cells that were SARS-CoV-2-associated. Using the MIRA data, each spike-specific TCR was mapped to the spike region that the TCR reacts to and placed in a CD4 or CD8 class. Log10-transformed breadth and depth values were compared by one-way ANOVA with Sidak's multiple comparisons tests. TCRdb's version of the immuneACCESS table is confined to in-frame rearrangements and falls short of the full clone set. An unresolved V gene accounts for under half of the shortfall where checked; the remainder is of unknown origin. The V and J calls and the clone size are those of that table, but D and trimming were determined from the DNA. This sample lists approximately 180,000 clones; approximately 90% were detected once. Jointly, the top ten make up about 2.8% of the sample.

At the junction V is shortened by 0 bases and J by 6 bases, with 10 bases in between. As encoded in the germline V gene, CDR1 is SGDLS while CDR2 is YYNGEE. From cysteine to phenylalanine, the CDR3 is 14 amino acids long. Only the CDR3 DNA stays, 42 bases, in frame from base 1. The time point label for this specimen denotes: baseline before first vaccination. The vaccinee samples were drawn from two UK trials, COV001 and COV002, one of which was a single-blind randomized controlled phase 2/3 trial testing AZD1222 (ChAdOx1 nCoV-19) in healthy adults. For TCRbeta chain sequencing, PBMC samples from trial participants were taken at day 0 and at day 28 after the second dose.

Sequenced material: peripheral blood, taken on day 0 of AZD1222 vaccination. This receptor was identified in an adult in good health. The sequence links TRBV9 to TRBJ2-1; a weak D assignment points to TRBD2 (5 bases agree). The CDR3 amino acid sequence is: CASSVDLASNEQFF. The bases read TGTGCCAGCAGCGTAGATCTAGCTTCCAATGAGCAGTTCTTC.